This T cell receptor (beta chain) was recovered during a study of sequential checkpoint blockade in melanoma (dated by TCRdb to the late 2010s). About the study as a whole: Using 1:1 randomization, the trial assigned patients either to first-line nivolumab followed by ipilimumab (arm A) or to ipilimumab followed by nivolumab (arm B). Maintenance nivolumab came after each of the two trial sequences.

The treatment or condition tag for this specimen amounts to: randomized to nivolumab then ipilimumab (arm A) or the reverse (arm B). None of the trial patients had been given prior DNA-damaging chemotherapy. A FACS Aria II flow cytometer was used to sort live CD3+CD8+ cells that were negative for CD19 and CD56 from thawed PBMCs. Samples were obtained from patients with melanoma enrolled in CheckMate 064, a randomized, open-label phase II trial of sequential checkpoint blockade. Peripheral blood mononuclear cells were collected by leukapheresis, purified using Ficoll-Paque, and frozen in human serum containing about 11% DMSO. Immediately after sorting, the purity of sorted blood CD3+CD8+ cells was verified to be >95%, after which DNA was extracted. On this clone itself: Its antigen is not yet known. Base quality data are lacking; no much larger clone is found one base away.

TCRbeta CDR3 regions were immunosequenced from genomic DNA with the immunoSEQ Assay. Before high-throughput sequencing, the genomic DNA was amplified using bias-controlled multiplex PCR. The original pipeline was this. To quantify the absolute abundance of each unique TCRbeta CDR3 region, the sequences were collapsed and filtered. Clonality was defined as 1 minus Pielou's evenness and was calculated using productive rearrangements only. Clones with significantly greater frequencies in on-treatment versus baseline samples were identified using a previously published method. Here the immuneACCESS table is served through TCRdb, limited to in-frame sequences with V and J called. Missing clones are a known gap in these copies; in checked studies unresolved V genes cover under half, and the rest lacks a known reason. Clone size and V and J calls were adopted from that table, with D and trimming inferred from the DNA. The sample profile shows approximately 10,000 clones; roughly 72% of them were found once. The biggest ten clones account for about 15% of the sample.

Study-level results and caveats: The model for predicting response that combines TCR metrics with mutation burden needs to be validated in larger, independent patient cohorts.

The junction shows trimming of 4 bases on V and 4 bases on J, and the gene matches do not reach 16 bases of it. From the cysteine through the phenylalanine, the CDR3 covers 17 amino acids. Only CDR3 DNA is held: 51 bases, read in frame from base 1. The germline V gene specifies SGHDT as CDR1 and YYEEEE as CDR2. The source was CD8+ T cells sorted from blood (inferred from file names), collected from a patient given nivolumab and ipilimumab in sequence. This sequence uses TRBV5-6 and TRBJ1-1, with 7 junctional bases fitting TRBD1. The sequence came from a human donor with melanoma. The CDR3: CASSPTPLTGWRTEAFF. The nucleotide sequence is TGTGCCAGCAGCCCTACCCCATTGACAGGGTGGCGCACTGAAGCTTTCTTT. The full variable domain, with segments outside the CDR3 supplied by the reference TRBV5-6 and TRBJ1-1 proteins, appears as DAGVTQSPTHLIKTRGQQVTLRCSPKSGHDTVSWYQQALGQGPQFIFQYYEEEERQRGNFPDRFSGHQFPNYSSELNVNALLLGDSALYLCASSPTPLTGWRTEAFFGQGTRLTVV.